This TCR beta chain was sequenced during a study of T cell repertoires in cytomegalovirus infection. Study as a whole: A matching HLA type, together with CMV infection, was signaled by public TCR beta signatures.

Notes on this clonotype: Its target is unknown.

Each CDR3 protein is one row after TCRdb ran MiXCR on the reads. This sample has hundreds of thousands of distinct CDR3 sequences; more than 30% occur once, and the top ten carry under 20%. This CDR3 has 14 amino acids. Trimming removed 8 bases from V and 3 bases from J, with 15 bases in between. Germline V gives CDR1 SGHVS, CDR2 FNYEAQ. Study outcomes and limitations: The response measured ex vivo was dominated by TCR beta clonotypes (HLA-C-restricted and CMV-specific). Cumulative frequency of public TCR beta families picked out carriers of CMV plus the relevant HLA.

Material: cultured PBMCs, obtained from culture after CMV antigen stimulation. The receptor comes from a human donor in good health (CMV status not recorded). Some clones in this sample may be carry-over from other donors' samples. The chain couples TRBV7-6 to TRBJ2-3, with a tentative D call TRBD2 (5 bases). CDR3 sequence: CASGGFARTDTQYF. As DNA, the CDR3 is TGTGCCAGCGGAGGCTTCGCTAGAACAGATACGCAGTATTTT.